The rows below give T cell receptor beta chains drawn from one sample of a study of T-cell memory formation after mild COVID-19. TCRdb ran MiXCR on the 5' RACE reads and lists one entry per CDR3 protein. The data show 400,000 to 500,000 distinct CDR3 sequences, 20% to 25% seen once. The sequencing sample was made of PBMCs or a T cell subset sorted from them (not recorded which). The receptors were sampled from an adult woman who had mild COVID-19 (a few samples of this study predate the infection). Cell type and time point are not known. The CDR3 runs from the conserved cysteine through the conserved F or W. Fields, in order: clone size, D gene, J gene, V gene, CDR3 DNA, CDR3 protein. D genes are given only for firm matches. The size field is filled for only some rows; it gives once, few, many or a size class.

few . TRBJ2-3 TRBV7-2 TGTGCCAGCAGCCCATGGGGGGGACAGTCACGCACAGATACGCAGTATTTT CASSPWGGQSRTDTQYF
. TRBD1 TRBJ1-1 TRBV29-1 TGCAGCGCAGGACAGGGGAACACTGAAGCTTTCTTT CSAGQGNTEAFF
. . TRBJ2-3 TRBV4-1 TGCGCCAGCAGCCAAGAACAGGGTAGCACAGATACGCAGTATTTT CASSQEQGSTDTQYF
few TRBD1 TRBJ2-4 TRBV9 TGTGCCAGCAGCTACAATGGACAGGAAAACATTCAGTACTTC CASSYNGQENIQYF
. TRBD1 TRBJ2-7 TRBV29-1 TGCAGCGTTGAAGTTCGTGGGAGAGGGGGCTCCTCCTACGAGCAGTACTTC CSVEVRGRGGSSYEQYF
few TRBD1 TRBJ1-4 TRBV6-6 TGTGCCAGCAGTCACTCCCTACAGGGGACAGCAACTAATGAAAAACTGTTTTTT CASSHSLQGTATNEKLFF
. . TRBJ1-2 TRBV27 TGTGCCAGCAGTTATCGTCTGGGGGCGGGCTATGGCTACACCTTC CASSYRLGAGYGYTF
few . TRBJ2-2 TRBV29-1 TGCAGCGGCGGGACTCCGAGGCCCGGGGAGCTGTTTTTT CSGGTPRPGELFF
. . TRBJ1-1 TRBV7-3 TGTGCCAGCAGCTTATCCCCGACAGTCAACGAAGCTTTCTTT CASSLSPTVNEAFF
few . TRBJ2-7 TRBV7-9 TGTGCCAGCAGCCTCGTTGGACTGAGTAGAGAGCAGTACTTC CASSLVGLSREQYF
few . TRBJ2-5 TRBV18 TGTGCCAGCTCACCGGGACGAGGGGCCCTGGAGACCCAGTACTTC CASSPGRGALETQYF
once . TRBJ1-2 TRBV12-3/TRBV12-4 TGTGCCAGCAGTTCCCGTGCAGGGGTCTTCTATGGCTACACCTTC CASSSRAGVFYGYTF
few . TRBJ1-6 TRBV4-3 TGCGCCAGCAGCCAAGATCGGAATAATTCACCCCTCCACTTT CASSQDRNNSPLHF
. . TRBJ2-2 TRBV29-1 TGCAGCGTTGAAGGGGGACTGACCGGGGAGCTGTTTTTT CSVEGGLTGELFF
once . TRBJ2-7 TRBV20-1 TGCAGTGCTAGGAACCCAGGGAGCTCCTACGAGCAGTACTTC CSARNPGSSYEQYF
. . TRBJ2-7 TRBV4-1 TGCGCCAGCAGCCCGACGACAGTCTCCTACGAGCAGTACTTC CASSPTTVSYEQYF
few . TRBJ2-3 TRBV2 TGTGCCAGCAGTGAAGAGGGCCTCGGGGGCCATACGCAGTATTTT CASSEEGLGGHTQYF
. . TRBJ2-4 TRBV12-3/TRBV12-4 TGTGCCAGCAGCCTCCTTGAGTGGGACAAAAACATTCAGTACTTC CASSLLEWDKNIQYF
. TRBD1 TRBJ2-1 TRBV4-2 TGTGCCAGCAGCCAAGTACGTGGACAGGGGGCAGGAGAGCAGTTCTTC CASSQVRGQGAGEQFF
few . TRBJ2-3 TRBV5-5 TGTGCCAGCAGCTTGGTACAGGGGAGGGGGGCGCAGTATTTT CASSLVQGRGAQYF
few TRBD1 TRBJ2-1 TRBV5-1 TGCGCCAGCACCAGCGGGACAGGGGCCTACAATGAGCAGTTCTTC CASTSGTGAYNEQFF
. . TRBJ2-1 TRBV7-3 TGTGCCAGCAGTAAGTCTACGGGAGTTGCAAATGAGCAGTTCTTC CASSKSTGVANEQFF
. TRBD2 TRBJ2-7 TRBV5-1 TGCGCCAGCAGCGAGAAGGGACTAGCGGGACCATACGAGCAGTACTTC CASSEKGLAGPYEQYF
. . TRBJ2-1 TRBV6-2/TRBV6-3 TGTGCCAGCCGGAGAACGGGGCACGATGAGCAGTTCTTC CASRRTGHDEQFF
few TRBD2 TRBJ2-3 TRBV5-1 TGCGCCAGCAGCTTGGAGACTAGCGGGAGGGCAGATACGCAGTATTTT CASSLETSGRADTQYF
. TRBD2 TRBJ2-3 TRBV20-1 TGCAGTGCTAGAGACTTAGCGGGAGCGCCGGATACGCAGTATTTT CSARDLAGAPDTQYF
. . TRBJ1-6 TRBV3-1 TGTGCCAGCAGCCAAAACGATAATTCACCCCTCCACTTT CASSQNDNSPLHF
few . TRBJ1-1 TRBV7-2 TGTGCCAGCAGTTACAGGATTCCTGAAGCTTTCTTT CASSYRIPEAFF
. TRBD2 TRBJ2-1 TRBV13 TGTGCCAGCAGCTTAAGCGAGCGGGGGGGCGATGAGCAGTTCTTC CASSLSERGGDEQFF
few TRBD1 TRBJ1-1 TRBV12-3/TRBV12-4 TGTGCCAGCAGTTTCATCGGGACAGGGAACACTGAAGCTTTCTTT CASSFIGTGNTEAFF
. . TRBJ1-4 TRBV6-5 TGTGCCAGCAGTTACTCCAGCCTTAATGAAAAACTGTTTTTT CASSYSSLNEKLFF
. TRBD1 TRBJ1-2 TRBV7-9 TGTGCCAGCAGCTTAGCAAGACCCGAGACAGGGGGCTATGGCTACACCTTC CASSLARPETGGYGYTF
. . TRBJ2-1 TRBV5-1 TGCGCCAGCAGCTTCCACTACAGCCTCGAGCAGTTCTTC CASSFHYSLEQFF
. . TRBJ1-4 TRBV2 TGTGCCAGCAGTGGGGAGACTAATGAAAAACTGTTTTTT CASSGETNEKLFF
once . TRBJ2-3 TRBV12-3/TRBV12-4 TGTGCCAGCAGTCCGTCTCCCGGGGGAAGCACAGATACGCAGTATTTT CASSPSPGGSTDTQYF
few TRBD1 TRBJ1-1 TRBV11-2 TGTGCCAGCAGCACATGGACAGGGCTGAACACTGAAGCTTTCTTT CASSTWTGLNTEAFF
. . TRBJ2-7 TRBV6-5 TGTGCCAGCAGTTCGACTGACACAGGGATCTTCTACGAGCAGTACTTC CASSSTDTGIFYEQYF
. TRBD2 TRBJ2-1 TRBV27 TGTGCCAGCAGGTACGGACTAGCGGGCCTATACAATGAGCAGTTCTTC CASRYGLAGLYNEQFF
many . TRBJ2-5 TRBV7-3 TGTGCCAGCAGCTTGCGGGGCCAAGAGACCCAGTACTTC CASSLRGQETQYF
. . TRBJ2-6 TRBV24-1 TGTGCCACCAGTGCCCCACCGGGACGAGCTTTCTCTGGGGCCAACGTCCTGACTTTC CATSAPPGRAFSGANVLTF
few TRBD1 TRBJ2-1 TRBV12-3/TRBV12-4 TGTGCCAGCAGCCCCGACAGGGGAGTGGAGAACAATGAGCAGTTCTTC CASSPDRGVENNEQFF
few . TRBJ2-7 TRBV7-2 TGTGCCAGCAGCTCCCCGCCCGGGGCCCCCTACGAGCAGTACTTC CASSSPPGAPYEQYF